This T cell receptor (beta chain) came from a study of Graves' ophthalmopathy and Graves' hyperthyroidism. The ends were cut back, 2 bases at V and 7 bases at J, with 14 bases in the middle. The CDR3 loop spans 15 amino acids. CDR1 MGHDK and CDR2 SYGVNS come from the germline V gene. Many counts were recorded for this clonotype. The authors amplified TCR beta CDR3 regions, and they did so from RNA transcripts for repertoire sequencing. HTBI primers were employed in first-round RT-PCR, then a second-round multiplex PCR followed. In TCRdb, the multiplex PCR reads were re-called with MiXCR into one record per CDR3 protein. Among 660,000 or so distinct CDR3 sequences, over 40% were seen once, and the ten largest hold more than 2.5%.

This receptor was identified in an adult man with Graves' ophthalmopathy. Sequencing used peripheral blood. The chain links TRBV25-1 to TRBJ1-4; D possibly corresponds to TRBD1 (6 bases). For the CDR3, the DNA is TGTGCCAGCAGTGAAGGAGGGGGGCTAGGTGAAAAACTGTTTTTT. Translation gives CASSEGGGLGEKLFF.